This entry lists 11 T cell receptor beta chains sequenced from one sample in a study of shared clonotypes between healthy human individuals. Sequencing used immunoSEQ multiplex PCR; TCRdb keeps in-frame clones, though not all of them. The sample has roughly 2,300,000 clones; around 92% are singletons. Source material: naive CD4+ T cells from PBMCs. Subset in this sample: CD45RA+ positively selected. These receptors were taken from a man younger than 30 in good health. Some clones in this sample may be carry-over from other donors' samples.

V is TRBV18 and J is TRBJ1-1, with unresolved D. Trimming took 3 bases from V and 0 from J, leaving 11 bases between them. CDR1 and CDR2 (germline): KGHSH, LQKENI. This CDR3 is 15 amino acids long. The CDR3 loop is CASSPNTEMNTEAFF. The CDR3 DNA follows: TGTGCCAGCTCACCCAACACAGAGATGAACACTGAAGCTTTCTTT.

Concerning this clone itself: Other DNA sequences within the sample encode an identical CDR3. The chain recombines TRBV29-1 with TRBJ2-5; 8 bases are shared with TRBD2. V shed 6 bases and J 5 bases; nucleotides not matched to a gene: 2. Per the germline V gene, CDR1 is SQVTM and CDR2 is ANQGSEA. CDR3 length equals 11 residues. CDR3 coding DNA: TGCAGCGTGGGACTAGGGGAGACCCAGTACTTC. Its translation: CSVGLGETQYF.

The V gene is TRBV9, the J gene TRBJ1-5; D is perhaps TRBD1 (6 bases). The CDR3 contains 24 residues. Germline CDR1 SGDLS, CDR2 YYNGEE. V was shortened by 0 bases and J by 6 bases, with 40 bases between the two germline ends. The CDR3 DNA follows: TGTGCCAGCAGCGTAGGTCGTGGGGTTGGGCGTTATTCGAACAGGGCTGCGGGTAGTCAGCCCCAGCATTTT. Translating gives CASSVGRGVGRYSNRAAGSQPQHF.

The V and J genes are TRBV6-5 and TRBJ2-1; unclear D gene. The CDR3 is made up of 14 amino acids. Looked up from germline, CDR1 is MNHEY and CDR2 is SVGAGI. Trimming left V 7 bases short and J 13 bases short, with 23 bases between. CDR3 residues: CASTSVVPPTLQFF. For the CDR3, the DNA is TGTGCCAGCACCTCCGTGGTACCTCCGACCCTCCAGTTCTTC.

CDR3 loop: CASSLASSGQASYEQYF. In nucleotides, the CDR3 is TGCGCCAGCAGCTTGGCGTCCTCGGGACAGGCCTCCTACGAGCAGTACTTC. V gene TRBV5-1 combines with J gene TRBJ2-7; the match to TRBD1 covers 8 bases. V lost 0 bases and J lost 0; bases outside the gene matches: 8. This CDR3 has 17 amino acids. In germline, CDR1 is SGHRS, CDR2 YFSETQ.

With respect to this clone: Other DNA sequences in the same sample also yield this CDR3. The chain is built from TRBV6-6 and TRBJ1-1; D remains unclear. Between the trimmed V and J ends, which lost 6 bases and 0 bases, there was a span of 11 bases. Germline V lookup: CDR1 MNHNY, CDR2 SVGAGI (reference sequence). The CDR3 covers 14 residues. DNA of the CDR3: TGTGCCAGCAGCCCCCCCGCGGTGAACACTGAAGCTTTCTTT. Its protein product is CASSPPAVNTEAFF.

The CDR3 here is CASRTAGGDGELFF. CDR3 coding DNA: TGCGCCAGCAGGACAGCCGGGGGTGACGGGGAGCTGTTTTTT. The chain uses TRBV5-1 and TRBJ2-2; weak D call: TRBD2 (6 bases). Trimming took 5 bases from V and 7 from J, leaving 15 bases between them. This CDR3 has 14 residues. CDR1 SGHRS and CDR2 YFSETQ come from the germline V gene.

To note about this clone: The final CDR3 position lacks the conserved phenylalanine or tryptophan, pointing to a likely read error. The limits of the CDR3 on the DNA are not certain, so only TCRdb's listed CDR3 is given. This chain links TRBV28 with TRBJ2-7; TRBD2 is the table's D call and was not checked against the DNA. The CDR3 has 12 amino acids, counting both end residues. Germline lookup yields CDR1 MDHEN and CDR2 SYDVKM. CDR3 loop: CASSSVGLAGEI.

This chain connects TRBV28 to TRBJ2-1, with a possible D match to TRBD2 (7 bases). The CDR3 runs 15 residues. The germline V gene encodes CDR1 MDHEN and CDR2 SYDVKM. The ends were cut back, 6 bases at V and 4 bases at J, with 16 bases in the middle. CDR3 amino acids: CASSPRRGGYNEQFF. The CDR3, as DNA: TGTGCCAGCAGCCCCCGAAGGGGGGGGTACAATGAGCAGTTCTTC.

This clone has only one observation. The chain joins TRBV5-1 to TRBJ2-5; TRBD2 matches 7 bases. Looked up from germline, CDR1 is SGHRS and CDR2 is YFSETQ. V gave up 4 bases and J gave up 4 bases; unmatched junction bases: 10. This CDR3 comprises 15 residues. The chain's CDR3 is CASSHPGGGSETQYF. The CDR3 DNA reads as TGCGCCAGCAGCCACCCCGGGGGAGGGTCAGAGACCCAGTACTTC.

The chain is built from TRBV28 and TRBJ2-7, with 11 nucleotides matching TRBD2. V dropped 7 bases and J dropped 0; count of bases not matched to a gene: 11. The CDR3 has 17 amino acids. Germline CDR1 reads MDHEN; CDR2 reads SYDVKM. The CDR3, as DNA: TGTGCCAGCACCGGGACTAGCGGAAGTGGGAGCTCCTACGAGCAGTACTTC. Translating it yields CASTGTSGSGSSYEQYF. Full variable domain (remainder filled in from reference TRBV28 and TRBJ2-7): DVKVTQSSRYLVKRTGEKVFLECVQDMDHENMFWYRQDPGLGLRLIYFSYDVKMKEKGDIPEGYSVSREKKERFSLILESASTNQTSMYLCASTGTSGSGSSYEQYFGPGTRLTVT.